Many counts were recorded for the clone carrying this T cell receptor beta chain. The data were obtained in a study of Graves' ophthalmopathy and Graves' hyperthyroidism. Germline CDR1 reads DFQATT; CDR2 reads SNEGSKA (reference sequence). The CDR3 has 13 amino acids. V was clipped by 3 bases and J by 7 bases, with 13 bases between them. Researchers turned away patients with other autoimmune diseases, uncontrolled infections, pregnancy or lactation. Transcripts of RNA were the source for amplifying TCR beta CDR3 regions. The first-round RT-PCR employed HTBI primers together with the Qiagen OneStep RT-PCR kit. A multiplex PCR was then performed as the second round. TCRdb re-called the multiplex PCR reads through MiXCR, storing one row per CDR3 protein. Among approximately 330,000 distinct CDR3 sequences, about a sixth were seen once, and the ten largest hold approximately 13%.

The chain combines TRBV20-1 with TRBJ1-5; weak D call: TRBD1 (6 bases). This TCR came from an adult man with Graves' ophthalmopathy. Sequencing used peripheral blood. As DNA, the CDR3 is TGCAGTGCTAGTTTAGGGGGGAGGCAGCCCCAGCATTTT. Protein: CSASLGGRQPQHF.